These 32 T cell receptor beta chains were all obtained from the same sample, sequenced in a study of blood T cells in healthy people across ages. Together with a sample-barcoded 5' primer, a J-beta primer mix was included in a second PCR lasting about 6 to 12 cycles. MiXCR, applied by TCRdb to the 5' RACE reads, yields one record per CDR3 protein. The repertoire holds around 800,000 distinct CDR3 sequences, about 26% seen once, with roughly 3.1% in the top ten. This same sample was also taken into another study, of T cells of mothers and their children.

The sequenced sample consisted of blood. These receptors came from a boy between 10 and 17 years old in good health.

This chain links TRBV4-2 with TRBJ2-5; the D call may be TRBD1 or TRBD2 (5 bases each). V was shortened by 4 bases and J by 7 bases, with 19 bases between the two germline ends. The germline CDR1 and CDR2 sequences are LGHNA and YNFKEQ. This CDR3 comprises 15 residues. The CDR3 bases are TGTGCCAGCAGCCCCCCGGGGACCCAGGGTTGGACCCAGTACTTC. Protein: CASSPPGTQGWTQYF.

The gene calls are TRBV4-1 and TRBJ1-6; possibly TRBD1 for D (6 bases). This CDR3 contains 15 residues. Germline CDR1 and CDR2: MGHRA and YSYEKL. Trimming pared 0 bases from V and 8 bases from J, leaving 11 bases between. The CDR3 nucleotides read TGCGCCAGCAGCCAAGAGCAGGACAGTTATTCACCCCTCCACTTT. Translating it yields CASSQEQDSYSPLHF.

About this clonotype: The junction differs from germline at one of its ends, possibly a read error. The chain combines TRBV11-2 with TRBJ1-4; D is uncertain. This CDR3 has 13 amino acids. Per germline, CDR1 SGHAT and CDR2 FQNNGV. The CDR3 loop reads CASSLDLNEKLFF. The CDR3 region has the DNA TGTGCCAGCAGCCTAGACCTGAATGAAAAACTGTTTTTT.

The chain employs TRBV20-1 and TRBJ2-5; 9 nucleotides agree with TRBD2. TRBJ2-7 matches the DNA end more closely, so the J call is doubtful. Per the germline V gene, CDR1 is DFQATT and CDR2 is SNEGSKA (reference sequence). This CDR3 has 17 residues. CDR3: CSASGQGMRGGRYEQYF. CDR3 nucleotides: TGCAGTGCTAGCGGCCAGGGAATGCGGGGGGGCCGGTACGAGCAGTACTTC.

This chain links TRBV12-3 or TRBV12-4 with TRBJ2-1, with 7 bases identical to TRBD1. V shed 5 bases, J shed 4 bases, and the junction held 8 bases outside the gene matches. The CDR3 runs 15 residues. The CDR3 is CASSPDGTEYNEQFF. The CDR3, as DNA: TGTGCCAGCAGTCCAGACGGGACAGAATACAATGAGCAGTTCTTC.

V is TRBV29-1 and J is TRBJ2-7, with 8 bases identical to TRBD1. With 2 bases clipped from V and 0 bases from J, the junction kept 3 bases outside the gene matches. This CDR3 has 14 residues. The germline CDR1 and CDR2 sequences are SQVTM and ANQGSEA. The CDR3 DNA reads TGCAGCGTTGAATTGACAGGGGACTCCTACGAGCAGTACTTC. Amino acid sequence: CSVELTGDSYEQYF.

V is TRBV2 and J is TRBJ2-5, with TRBD2 identical over 7 bases. The CDR3 runs to 19 residues. The V segment lost 6 bases and the J segment 3 bases; nucleotides outside the gene matches: 22. Per germline, CDR1 SNHLY and CDR2 FYNNEI. CDR3 DNA sequence: TGTGCCAGCAGCGGGAGAGGAGTCTTGGCTAGCGGTTCTGAAGAGACCCAGTACTTC. This gives the protein CASSGRGVLASGSEETQYF.

The chain combines TRBV14 with TRBJ2-2; D gene uncertain. Germline V lookup: CDR1 SGHDN, CDR2 FVKESK. This CDR3 has 12 amino acids. V was clipped by 4 bases and J by 8 bases, with 8 bases between them. The CDR3 DNA reads as TGTGCCAGCAGCCTTACTCGGGGGGAGCTGTTTTTT. Its translation is CASSLTRGELFF.

The V call is TRBV7-3, the J call TRBJ2-1, with TRBD2 matching 12 bases. The CDR3 spans 15 residues. V gave up 2 bases and J gave up 10 bases; unmatched junction bases: 6. Germline V gene lookup returns CDR1 SGHTA and CDR2 FQGTGA. In DNA form, the CDR3 reads TGTGCCAGCAGCTTACAGGCTAGCGGGAGGGGCGAGCAGTTCTTC. This codes for CASSLQASGRGEQFF.

This clonotype was seen at least ten times. The chain has TRBV4-1 and TRBJ2-5; TRBD1 is a possible D gene (5 bases). The germline CDR1 and CDR2 sequences are MGHRA and YSYEKL. CDR3 length: 15 amino acids. Trimming removed 4 bases from V and 4 bases from J, with 16 bases in between. The CDR3 DNA sequence: TGCGCCAGCAGCCTCTCTCCCCTGGGGCGAGAGACCCAGTACTTC. This gives the protein CASSLSPLGRETQYF.

The CDR3 DNA is TGCAGTGCTAGGGACAGGGCAGTTGGCTATGGCTACACCTTC. It is translated as CSARDRAVGYGYTF. The chain joins TRBV20-1 to TRBJ1-2; 8 bases match TRBD1. This CDR3 has 14 residues. V trimming: 3 bases; J trimming: 4 bases; junction bases outside the gene matches: 7. Germline lookup yields CDR1 DFQATT and CDR2 SNEGSKA (reference sequence).

This clonotype came up a few times. This chain connects TRBV11-2 to TRBJ1-5; D might be TRBD1 (6 bases). Germline V lookup: CDR1 SGHAT, CDR2 FQNNGV. The CDR3 has 13 residues. With 6 bases removed from V and 7 bases from J, the gap between germline ends came to 13 bases. CDR3 DNA sequence: TGTGCCAGCAGTCTACGTCAGGGGCAGCCCCAGCATTTT. It translates to CASSLRQGQPQHF.

This clonotype was detected only once. V and J are TRBV20-1 and TRBJ1-5; TRBD1 aligns across 8 bases. The CDR3 runs 12 residues. Germline CDR1 DFQATT, CDR2 SNEGSKA (reference sequence). With 6 bases clipped from V and 7 bases from J, the junction kept 5 bases outside the gene matches. For the CDR3, the DNA is TGCAGTGCGGCAGGGGGCGGACAGCCCCAGCATTTT. Amino acids: CSAAGGGQPQHF.

This clonotype was picked up a small number of times. V usage is TRBV19 and J usage is TRBJ1-5, with 10 nucleotides matching TRBD1. This CDR3 is built from 16 residues. Trimming at V came to 8 bases and at J to 3 bases, leaving 10 bases not matched to a gene. In germline, CDR1 is LNHDA, CDR2 SQIVND (reference sequence). The CDR3 protein is CASGNLGTGDNQPQHF. DNA of the CDR3: TGTGCCAGTGGGAACCTAGGGACAGGGGACAATCAGCCCCAGCATTTT.

This clonotype was counted only a few times. The rearrangement joins TRBV7-9 to TRBJ2-1; TRBD2 might be the D (7 bases). The CDR3 runs to 15 residues. V shed 5 bases and J shed 7 bases, with 18 bases lying between them. Germline CDR1 reads SEHNR; CDR2 reads FQNEAQ (reference sequence). CDR3: CASSRQGGAVNEQFF. CDR3 nucleotides: TGTGCCAGCAGCCGACAAGGGGGGGCCGTTAATGAGCAGTTCTTC.

This clonotype has just a few counts. This chain uses TRBV3-1 with TRBJ2-5; no reliable D call. The germline V gene has CDR1 LGHDT and CDR2 YNNKEL (reference sequence). The CDR3 is made up of 15 amino acids. V dropped 0 bases and J dropped 4 bases, with 12 bases sitting between them. As DNA, the CDR3 is TGTGCCAGCAGCCAAGAAAGGGCCTGGGGAGAGACCCAGTACTTC. This gives the protein CASSQERAWGETQYF.

This chain links TRBV6-5 with TRBJ1-4; D gene ambiguous. The CDR3 is made up of 15 amino acids. CDR1 is MNHEY and CDR2 is SVGAGI in the germline V gene. The V end lost 1 base, the J end lost 3 bases, and 9 bases lay between the germline ends. CDR3 coding DNA: TGTGCCAGCAGTTACTACAAGGGTGCTAATGAAAAACTGTTTTTT. Its translation: CASSYYKGANEKLFF.

This clonotype has a count of ten or more. The V and J genes are TRBV3-1 and TRBJ2-7; TRBD2 matches at 12 bases. Germline V gene lookup returns CDR1 LGHDT and CDR2 YNNKEL (reference sequence). J lost 6 bases, V lost 4 bases, and 4 bases had no gene match. The CDR3 consists of 14 residues. CDR3 region: CASSRLTSGGEQYF. In DNA, the CDR3 is TGTGCCAGCAGCCGCCTGACTAGCGGGGGCGAGCAGTACTTC.

This clonotype was picked up a small number of times. This chain uses TRBV24-1 with TRBJ1-6; 8 positions agree with TRBD1. The CDR3 is made up of 17 amino acids. Germline assignment: CDR1 KGHDR and CDR2 SFDVKD. With 1 base clipped from V and 7 bases from J, the junction kept 8 bases outside the gene matches. CDR3 protein: CATSDLDRGLLNSPLHF. In DNA, the CDR3 is TGTGCCACCAGTGATTTAGACAGGGGACTTCTGAATTCACCCCTCCACTTT.

In its sample, this clonotype was seen a few times. CDR3 loop: CASSLERGSYNEQFF. For the CDR3, the DNA is TGTGCCAGCAGCTTAGAAAGGGGTTCCTACAATGAGCAGTTCTTC. The rearrangement joins TRBV7-9 to TRBJ2-1; the D gene is possibly TRBD1 (5 bases). V dropped 1 base and J dropped 1 base, with 8 bases sitting between them. The CDR3 extends over 15 amino acids. Germline CDR1 and CDR2: SEHNR and FQNEAQ (reference sequence).

This chain uses TRBV10-3 with TRBJ2-5; tentatively, D is TRBD2 (6 bases). V gave up 9 bases and J gave up 5 bases, with 22 bases separating them. The germline CDR1 and CDR2 sequences are ENHRY and SYGVKD. The CDR3 has 15 amino acids. In nucleotides, the CDR3 is TGTGCCATAGACCGGACGCCACCCCGGGAGGAGACCCAGTACTTC. Its translation is CAIDRTPPREETQYF.

Only a few counts were recorded for this clonotype. The germline gene is not matched at one end of the junction; a read error may be the cause. This chain connects TRBV29-1 to TRBJ2-5; perhaps TRBD1 as D (7 bases). The J call may be wrong; the DNA end is better matched by TRBJ2-7. CDR3 length equals 13 residues. Germline-derived CDR1 and CDR2 are SQVTM and ANQGSEA. The CDR3 reads CSVGRDSSSEQYF. Written as DNA, the CDR3 is TGCAGCGTCGGGCGGGACAGTTCCTCCGAGCAGTACTTC.

The sample holds a few counts of this clonotype. V is TRBV6-4 and J is TRBJ2-5; a weak D match, TRBD2 (5 bases). The J call may be in error: the DNA end matches TRBJ2-1 better. This CDR3 contains 17 residues. Germline V lookup: CDR1 MRHNA, CDR2 SNTAGT. The CDR3 spells CASSQLPATGLNNEQFF. The CDR3 DNA reads as TGTGCCAGCAGTCAGTTACCGGCCACCGGACTTAACAATGAGCAGTTCTTC.

This clonotype appeared a few times. V usage is TRBV29-1 and J usage is TRBJ2-1; D is perhaps TRBD1 (6 bases). This CDR3 is 15 amino acids long. Per the germline V gene, CDR1 is SQVTM and CDR2 is ANQGSEA. Trimming removed 6 bases from V and 4 bases from J, with 19 bases in between. CDR3 bases: TGCAGCGTCGTACGTGGGCCAGGGGCTTACAATGAGCAGTTCTTC. Protein product: CSVVRGPGAYNEQFF.

CDR3 loop: CASSLALGLNTEAFF. The CDR3 coding sequence is TGTGCCAGCAGCTTAGCGCTTGGGTTGAACACTGAAGCTTTCTTT. This chain connects TRBV7-8 to TRBJ1-1; D unclear. V lost 0 bases, J lost 0 bases, and 8 bases lay in between. Germline CDR1 and CDR2: SGHVS and FQNEAQ. The CDR3 is 15 amino acids.

This clonotype was seen a handful of times. V usage is TRBV19 and J usage is TRBJ1-1, with a possible D match to TRBD1 (6 bases). CDR1 is LNHDA and CDR2 is SQIVND in the germline V gene (reference sequence). V dropped 3 bases and J dropped 3 bases, with 14 bases sitting between them. CDR3 size: 15 residues. Written as DNA, the CDR3 is TGTGCCAGTAGTATTACCCCTTACAGGGACACTGAAGCTTTCTTT. Translation: CASSITPYRDTEAFF.

V and J are TRBV7-9 and TRBJ1-4; TRBD1 is a possible D gene (5 bases). From germline, CDR1 is SEHNR and CDR2 FQNEAQ (reference sequence). This CDR3 is built from 15 residues. Between the trimmed V and J ends, which lost 4 bases and 4 bases, there was a span of 13 bases. The CDR3 is CASSSNPGDNEKLFF. CDR3 nucleotide sequence: TGTGCCAGCAGCTCAAATCCGGGGGATAATGAAAAACTGTTTTTT.

V usage is TRBV11-1 and J usage is TRBJ2-5; D is uncertain. There are 14 residues in the CDR3. V lost 2 bases and J lost 3, with 10 bases in between. Looked up from germline, CDR1 is SGHAT and CDR2 is FQDESV (reference sequence). For the CDR3, the DNA is TGTGCCAGCAGCTTACTCATGAAAAAAGAGACCCAGTACTTC. It specifies CASSLLMKKETQYF.

The chain joins TRBV12-3 or TRBV12-4 to TRBJ2-2, with 9 bases matching TRBD1. Unmatched junction bases numbered 7, after V lost 4 bases and J lost 4 bases. The CDR3 is 16 amino acids. CDR3 coding DNA: TGTGCCAGCAGTTCTACAGGGGGCGGATTCACCGGGGAGCTGTTTTTT. Translating it yields CASSSTGGGFTGELFF.

This clonotype was seen a handful of times. The germline gene is not matched at one end of the junction; a read error may be the cause. The chain has TRBV5-1 and TRBJ2-7; D gene unclear. From germline, CDR1 is SGHRS and CDR2 YFSETQ. The CDR3 runs to 13 residues. The CDR3 nucleotides read TGCGCCAGCAGTTTGGACGGATACTACGAGCAGTACTTC. This translates into CASSLDGYYEQYF.

This clonotype appeared a few times. This rearrangement joins TRBV20-1 to TRBJ1-5; TRBD1 might be the D (5 bases). Germline V lookup: CDR1 DFQATT, CDR2 SNEGSKA (reference sequence). The CDR3 is 15 residues long. V was trimmed by 0 bases and J by 0 bases, leaving 9 bases between them. For the CDR3, the DNA is TGCAGTGCTAGAGAGGACAAGTATAGCAATCAGCCCCAGCATTTT. This encodes CSAREDKYSNQPQHF.

As to this clonotype: Lacking the conserved final phenylalanine or tryptophan, this CDR3 likely reflects a read error. This chain uses TRBV28 with TRBJ1-2; D gene unclear. CDR3 length: 10 residues. CDR1 is MDHEN and CDR2 is SYDVKM in the germline V gene. V dropped 4 bases and J dropped 7 bases, with 4 bases sitting between them. This chain's CDR3 is CASSSSGYTL. The CDR3 region has the DNA TGTGCCAGCAGTTCTAGTGGCTACACCCTC.